This paragraph reports one T cell receptor (beta chain). Its matching antigen is unknown. Patients chosen for sequencing had CD8+CD57+ cells that had expanded, as shown by flow cytometry. Severe acquired aplastic anemia affected all patients. Patients had not yet gotten any therapy when their blood was taken for sampling. Both TCR beta VDJ combination and CDR3 sequence profiling were carried out. Genomic DNA was the template for this profiling. Via MiXCR, TCRdb re-called the reads, giving one row per CDR3 protein. The repertoire holds some 200,000 distinct CDR3 sequences, with nearly 50% as singletons. These data are taken from a study of CD8+CD57+ T cells in acquired aplastic anemia. Study-level information: Yields of DNA that came from sorted CD4+ and CD8+ cells averaged approximately 3.5 ug. Regarding the study as a whole: Researchers report that 25 to 30 CD8+ CDR3 sequences appeared in both patients and controls.

Germline V lookup: CDR1 SGHVS, CDR2 FNYEAQ. The CDR3 length is 16 residues. Trimming cost V 3 bases and J 5 bases, with 17 bases left between them. The clonotype originates from a human donor with aplastic anemia. Sequenced input: sorted CD4+, CD8+, or CD8+CD57+ T cells (not recorded which) from PBMCs. This chain links TRBV7-6 with TRBJ1-3; D is ambiguous. CDR3: CASSLRAHGGRNTIYF. The DNA of the CDR3 is TGTGCCAGCAGCTTGAGGGCCCACGGAGGCCGAAACACCATATATTTT.